Shown below are 21 T cell receptor beta chains from a single sample sequenced in a study of blood T cell repertoires in COVID-19. Clones were read by immunoSEQ multiplex PCR, and TCRdb kept only the in-frame ones, dropping some. Among fewer than 70,000 clones listed, more than 70% were seen once. Sequenced input: peripheral blood. Receptor source: a man aged 45-65 years with active COVID-19.

The chain recombines TRBV6-5 with TRBJ1-1; 8 bases map to TRBD1. With V trimmed by 8 bases and J by 8 bases, 13 bases remained unmatched. The CDR3 is made up of 14 amino acids. CDR1 and CDR2 (germline): MNHEY, SVGAGI. The CDR3 coding sequence is TGTGCCAGCTCCCCCGGGACAGGCTATACCGAAGCTTTCTTT. Translating it yields CASSPGTGYTEAFF.

The chain employs TRBV11-2 and TRBJ2-2; TRBD2 agrees at 9 bases. With V trimmed by 7 bases and J by 4 bases, 13 bases remained unmatched. The CDR3 has 17 residues. Germline V gene lookup returns CDR1 SGHAT and CDR2 FQNNGV. For the CDR3, the DNA is TGTGCCAGCACCCTATTGGGCGGGGGGGGCCGCACCGGGGAGCTGTTTTTT. Protein: CASTLLGGGGRTGELFF.

This chain joins TRBV19 and TRBJ1-2; 9 bases are a match to TRBD1. V gave up 5 bases and J gave up 8 bases; unmatched junction bases: 9. The CDR3 is 14 residues long. CDR1 is LNHDA and CDR2 is SQIVND in the germline V gene (reference sequence). CDR3 amino acids: CASSLQTGGSGYTF. CDR3 DNA: TGTGCCAGTAGTCTCCAGACAGGGGGGTCCGGCTACACCTTC.

The rearrangement uses TRBV7-9 and TRBJ2-5, with TRBD1 as a possible D gene (6 bases). The CDR3 is 14 amino acids. The V gene's germline CDR1 is SEHNR and CDR2 FQNEAQ (reference sequence). V lost 5 bases and J lost 4, with 14 bases in between. Here the CDR3 reads CASSDSGVAETQYF. The CDR3 coding sequence is TGTGCCAGCAGCGATTCAGGGGTAGCAGAGACCCAGTACTTC.

The V gene is TRBV24-1, the J gene TRBJ2-2; D might be TRBD2 (5 bases). The CDR3 sequence is 14 residues long. Germline-derived CDR1 and CDR2 are KGHDR and SFDVKD. V was shortened by 7 bases and J by 4 bases, with 12 bases between the two germline ends. CDR3 protein: CATSAMGSTGELFF. As DNA, the CDR3 is TGTGCCACCAGCGCGATGGGGAGCACCGGGGAGCTGTTTTTT.

The DNA for the CDR3 is TGTGCCAGCAGCTTACTCCTGAACACTGAAGCTTTCTTT. Protein: CASSLLLNTEAFF. The chain links TRBV5-4 to TRBJ1-1; D not certain. V lost 2 bases and J 0 bases, leaving 5 bases between the germline ends. From germline, CDR1 is SGHNT and CDR2 YYREEE (reference sequence). This CDR3 has 13 residues.

This chain joins TRBV6-5 and TRBJ1-1; D gene ambiguous. Germline CDR1 is MNHEY and CDR2 is SVGAGI. Trimming took 9 bases from V and 2 from J, leaving 13 bases between them. The CDR3 has 13 residues. The CDR3 sequence: CASSGNSNTEAFF. The DNA for the CDR3 is TGTGCCAGTTCCGGGAACTCTAACACTGAAGCTTTCTTT.

This chain joins TRBV6-5 and TRBJ1-1; D might be TRBD1 (5 bases). Germline-derived CDR1 and CDR2 are MNHEY and SVGAGI. This CDR3 has 14 amino acids. The germline V and J ends were trimmed by 7 bases and 2 bases, with 14 bases remaining between them. The CDR3 DNA reads as TGTGCCAGCAACTTAGGGGCTTTTAACACTGAAGCTTTCTTT. It yields the protein CASNLGAFNTEAFF.

CDR3 loop: CASSQGARGDYGYTF. The CDR3 DNA reads as TGTGCCAGCAGTCAGGGGGCCCGAGGTGACTATGGCTACACCTTC. This rearrangement joins TRBV2 to TRBJ1-2, with 8 bases fitting TRBD1. The CDR3 is 15 residues long. Germline values: CDR1 SNHLY, CDR2 FYNNEI. V gave up 5 bases and J gave up 3 bases; unmatched junction bases: 8.

This clone was seen just once. This sequence joins TRBV9 and TRBJ1-2; 8 bases match TRBD1. V shed 3 bases, J shed 8 bases, and the junction held 18 bases outside the gene matches. CDR1 is SGDLS, CDR2 YYNGEE, per germline. The CDR3 length is 17 residues. The DNA for the CDR3 is TGTGCCAGCAGCGGCACCGGGACAGGTGGGAGGGTGAGGGGCTACACCTTC. The encoded protein is CASSGTGTGGRVRGYTF. The full variable domain, its missing parts supplied by reference TRBV9 and TRBJ1-2, is DSGVTQTPKHLITATGQRVTLRCSPRSGDLSVYWYQQSLDQGLQFLIQYYNGEERAKGNILERFSAQQFPDLHSELNLSSLELGDSALYFCASSGTGTGGRVRGYTFGSGTRLTVV.

The chain is built from TRBV23-1 and TRBJ2-2; 11 nucleotides line up with TRBD2. TRBV23-1 is classed as an ORF, of uncertain function. V gave up 3 bases and J gave up 5 bases; unmatched junction bases: 11. This CDR3 has 18 amino acids. The CDR3 protein is CASSHPTSGATRTGELFF. CDR3 sequence (DNA): TGCGCCAGCAGTCACCCGACTAGCGGGGCGACGAGGACCGGGGAGCTGTTTTTT.

The genes are TRBV6-5 and TRBJ2-7; the match to TRBD2 covers 9 bases. The CDR3 consists of 14 residues. The junction had 6 bases not matched to a gene; V was cut back by 4 bases and J by 5 bases. Germline V gene data show CDR1 as MNHEY and CDR2 as SVGAGI. The CDR3 here is CASSLAGEINEQYF. The CDR3 bases are TGTGCCAGCAGTTTAGCGGGAGAGATCAACGAGCAGTACTTC.

The chain employs TRBV25-1 and TRBJ2-1, with 14 bases identical to TRBD2. Per germline, CDR1 MGHDK and CDR2 SYGVNS. The CDR3 spans 15 residues. V was pared by 1 base and J by 7 bases, with 0 bases of the junction left unmatched. The CDR3 DNA is TGTGCCAGCAGTGAATGGACTAGCGGGGGGAATGAGCAGTTCTTC. This gives the protein CASSEWTSGGNEQFF.

The chain carries TRBV29-1 and TRBJ2-1; 9 bases fit TRBD2. The germline V gene encodes CDR1 SQVTM and CDR2 ANQGSEA. Losses at the gene ends were 6 bases for V and 1 base for J; bases not matched to a gene: 10. The CDR3 extends over 16 amino acids. The CDR3 loop is CSVRSGSGSSYNEQFF. The CDR3, as DNA: TGCAGCGTGAGGTCGGGTAGCGGGAGTTCCTACAATGAGCAGTTCTTC.

The CDR3 loop reads CASRNDRDGYTF. DNA of the CDR3: TGCGCCAGCAGGAACGACAGAGATGGCTACACCTTC. The chain uses TRBV5-1 and TRBJ1-2; D is perhaps TRBD1 (5 bases). This CDR3 has 12 residues. The V and J ends lost 5 bases and 6 bases respectively, with 11 bases between them. Germline-derived CDR1 and CDR2 are SGHRS and YFSETQ.

J is TRBJ2-3 and V is TRBV11-2, with D possibly being TRBD2 (7 bases). V was trimmed by 5 bases and J by 4 bases, leaving 16 bases between them. The CDR3 has 15 residues. Germline V lookup: CDR1 SGHAT, CDR2 FQNNGV. The CDR3 sequence: CASSPDGGPADTQYF. The CDR3 DNA reads TGTGCCAGCAGCCCGGACGGGGGGCCCGCAGATACGCAGTATTTT.

The genes are TRBV11-1 and TRBJ2-1, with TRBD1 identical over 7 bases. Per the germline V gene, CDR1 is SGHAT and CDR2 is FQDESV (reference sequence). The CDR3 is made up of 15 amino acids. V trimming: 2 bases; J trimming: 7 bases; junction bases outside the gene matches: 8. DNA for the CDR3: TGTGCCAGCAGCTTATTTGAGGGGGCGGGTAATGAGCAGTTCTTC. This sequence encodes CASSLFEGAGNEQFF.

The J gene is TRBJ1-5, the V gene TRBV2; unclear D gene. CDR1 is SNHLY, CDR2 FYNNEI, per germline. The germline V and J ends were trimmed by 7 bases and 9 bases, with 16 bases remaining between them. This CDR3 is 13 amino acids long. CDR3 DNA: TGTGCCAGCAAATCGACGGAGAGTAGGCCCCAGCATTTT. Amino acids: CASKSTESRPQHF.

The V gene is TRBV24-1, the J gene TRBJ1-2, with 9 bases lining up with TRBD1. Trimming took 4 bases from V and 0 from J; bases not matched to a gene: 11. The CDR3 sequence is 18 residues long. CDR1 KGHDR and CDR2 SFDVKD come from the germline V gene. The CDR3 protein is CATSEGIKQGATNYGYTF. The DNA for the CDR3 is TGTGCCACCAGTGAGGGAATTAAACAGGGGGCAACTAACTATGGCTACACCTTC.

A single count supports this clone. The gene calls are TRBV3-1 (or the pseudogene TRBV3-2) and TRBJ1-2, with D hard to call. This CDR3 is built from 16 residues. Germline V gene data show CDR1 as LGHDT and CDR2 as YNNKEL (reference sequence). The V and J ends lost 0 bases and 4 bases respectively, with 15 bases between them. This chain's CDR3 is CASSQDQALHSYGYTF. CDR3 bases: TGTGCCAGCAGCCAAGATCAGGCTTTACATAGCTATGGCTACACCTTC.

The V gene is TRBV30, the J gene TRBJ2-7; 8 nucleotides agree with TRBD2. The CDR3 totals 13 residues. V lost 6 bases and J lost 4; bases outside the gene matches: 8. Germline V gene lookup returns CDR1 GTSNPN and CDR2 SVGIG (reference sequence). CDR3 sequence reads: CACYGGDRYEQYF. In nucleotides, the CDR3 is TGTGCCTGTTACGGGGGGGATCGGTACGAGCAGTACTTC. Looking up the rest from reference TRBV30 and TRBJ2-7 gives the full variable domain: SQTIHQWPATLVQPVGSPLSLECTVEGTSNPNLYWYRQAAGRGLQLLFYSVGIGQISSEVPQNLSASRPQDRQFILSSKKLLLSDSGFYLCACYGGDRYEQYFGPGTRLTVT.